This passage covers 5 T cell receptor beta chains from one sample sequenced in a study of blood T cell repertoires in COVID-19. Sequencing was performed with immunoSEQ multiplex PCR; in TCRdb, only in-frame clones are kept and a portion is missing. The sample contains about 120,000 clones, more than 80% of which appear only once. Sequences were obtained from peripheral blood. The receptors come from a man between 65 and 80 years old with active or convalescent COVID-19.

The rearrangement uses TRBV28 and TRBJ2-2; 7 nucleotides align to TRBD1. CDR3 size: 14 residues. Germline loops: CDR1 MDHEN, CDR2 SYDVKM. The V segment lost 6 bases and the J segment 7 bases; nucleotides outside the gene matches: 8. The CDR3 region is CASRPTGAGGELFF. The CDR3 nucleotides read TGTGCCAGCAGGCCTACAGGGGCGGGCGGGGAGCTGTTTTTT.

The chain uses TRBV19 and TRBJ2-5; the D gene is possibly TRBD1 (6 bases). V dropped 7 bases and J dropped 4 bases, with 13 bases sitting between them. Germline V gene sequence: CDR1 LNHDA, CDR2 SQIVND (reference sequence). This CDR3 spans 13 amino acids. Written as DNA, the CDR3 is TGTGCCAGTACTCCGGACAGTCTAGAGACCCAGTACTTC. This encodes CASTPDSLETQYF.

This chain links TRBV19 with TRBJ2-7, with D maybe TRBD2 (5 bases). Germline CDR1 and CDR2: LNHDA and SQIVND (reference sequence). This CDR3 is 18 amino acids long. V lost 0 bases and J lost 2, with 20 bases in between. The CDR3 here is CASSIDKGPSGRTYEQYF. The CDR3 DNA is TGTGCCAGTAGTATAGATAAAGGACCGAGCGGTCGGACCTACGAGCAGTACTTC.

The gene calls are TRBV7-9 and TRBJ2-7, with 8 bases that match TRBD1. This CDR3 region has 14 residues. Trimming cost V 5 bases and J 9 bases; bases outside gene matches: 12. The V gene's germline CDR1 is SEHNR and CDR2 FQNEAQ (reference sequence). Written as DNA, the CDR3 is TGTGCCAGCAGCCCCCAGGGGGCAGAGAGAAGGCAGTACTTC. Translation: CASSPQGAERRQYF.

The chain joins TRBV5-8 to TRBJ2-7; 9 bases line up with TRBD2. Unmatched junction bases numbered 10, after V lost 5 bases and J lost 4 bases. The CDR3 consists of 15 residues. The germline V gene has CDR1 SGHTS and CDR2 YDEGEE. The CDR3 protein is CASRPTLAGPYEQYF. Written as DNA, the CDR3 is TGTGCCAGCAGACCGACACTAGCGGGTCCTTACGAGCAGTACTTC.